Shown below are 28 T cell receptor beta chains from a single sample sequenced in a study of cytomegalovirus exposure and HLA in healthy donors. PCR was performed using 60 Vbeta and 13 Jbeta primers. The table came from immunoSEQ multiplex PCR; TCRdb's copy has only in-frame clones and leaves some out. Of some 110,000 clones listed, more than 65% are singletons. The sequencing sample was made of PBMCs. These TCRs come from a woman between 40 and 55 years old in good health and CMV-seropositive.

V is TRBV29-1 and J is TRBJ2-2, with a possible D match to TRBD2 (5 bases). With 6 bases removed from V and 6 bases from J, the gap between germline ends came to 8 bases. The CDR3 extends over 11 amino acids. Germline CDR1 is SQVTM and CDR2 is ANQGSEA. This CDR3 is CSVGDPGELFF. DNA of the CDR3: TGCAGCGTCGGGGATCCCGGGGAGCTGTTTTTT.

The genes are TRBV5-6 and TRBJ1-3; 9 nucleotides agree with TRBD1. CDR1 SGHDT and CDR2 YYEEEE come from the germline V gene. The CDR3 length is 16 residues. V lost 4 bases and J lost 3; bases outside the gene matches: 8. CDR3 sequence (DNA): TGTGCCAGCAGCCATAAGAGGGACAGGGTTGGAAACACCATATATTTT. Amino acid sequence: CASSHKRDRVGNTIYF.

This clone has just a few counts. The V call is TRBV10-3, the J call TRBJ1-2; 7 bases line up with TRBD1. The germline V gene encodes CDR1 ENHRY and CDR2 SYGVKD. CDR3 length equals 14 residues. Trimming cost V 10 bases and J 7 bases; bases outside gene matches: 15. CDR3 in amino acids: CATDPGTEVSGYTF. The CDR3 region has the DNA TGTGCCACCGACCCCGGGACAGAAGTCAGTGGCTACACCTTC.

The chain combines TRBV28 with TRBJ2-7, with 8 bases identical to TRBD1. CDR1 is MDHEN and CDR2 is SYDVKM in the germline V gene. The CDR3 has 16 residues. The J segment lost 5 bases and the V segment lost 6 bases, leaving 15 bases of the junction unmatched. CDR3 DNA sequence: TGTGCCAGCAGCCATCATACCGGGACAGGTTTCAACGAGCAGTACTTC. As protein: CASSHHTGTGFNEQYF.

This clone was detected once. The rearrangement links TRBV2 to TRBJ1-1; weak D call: TRBD1 (6 bases). From germline, CDR1 is SNHLY and CDR2 FYNNEI. Trimming left V 3 bases short and J 5 bases short, with 16 bases between. This CDR3 contains 15 residues. The CDR3 loop reads CASSDQGRSWTEAFF. The CDR3 DNA reads as TGTGCCAGCAGTGACCAGGGGCGGTCGTGGACTGAAGCTTTCTTT.

The genes are TRBV4-2 and TRBJ2-3, with D possibly being TRBD2 (5 bases). The CDR3 length is 16 residues. Trimming removed 0 bases from V and 2 bases from J, with 12 bases in between. Germline assignment: CDR1 LGHNA and CDR2 YNFKEQ. The CDR3 protein is CASSQDQMGATDTQYF. DNA of the CDR3: TGTGCCAGCAGCCAAGATCAGATGGGAGCCACAGATACGCAGTATTTT.

The gene calls are TRBV9 and TRBJ1-1; D unresolved. The CDR3 spans 15 residues. V was trimmed by 0 bases and J by 6 bases, leaving 15 bases between them. CDR1 and CDR2 (germline): SGDLS, YYNGEE. The CDR3 loop is CASSVGGAPGAEAFF. CDR3 coding DNA: TGTGCCAGCAGCGTAGGTGGAGCCCCCGGCGCTGAAGCTTTCTTT.

V gene TRBV6-1 combines with J gene TRBJ1-1; 8 positions match TRBD1. This CDR3 is 11 amino acids long. Germline V gives CDR1 MNHNS, CDR2 SASEGT. Germline trimming cut 7 bases from V and 8 bases from J; bases unmatched to any gene: 3. This chain's CDR3 is CASIRQGEAFF. In DNA form, the CDR3 reads TGTGCCAGCATTAGACAGGGGGAAGCTTTCTTT.

The genes are TRBV7-9 and TRBJ1-2; D is undetermined. The CDR3 totals 14 residues. The V gene's germline CDR1 is SEHNR and CDR2 FQNEAQ (reference sequence). Trimming cost V 2 bases and J 8 bases, with 15 bases left between them. CDR3 amino acids: CASSLTSTRGGYTF. DNA of the CDR3: TGTGCCAGCAGCTTAACCTCGACTCGGGGAGGCTACACCTTC.

The chain combines TRBV19 with TRBJ2-7; 8 nucleotides line up with TRBD2. Germline CDR1 is LNHDA and CDR2 is SQIVND (reference sequence). Trimming removed 3 bases from V and 3 bases from J; junction bases left unmatched: 7. The CDR3 extends over 15 amino acids. The CDR3 region has the DNA TGTGCCAGTAGTATTCAGACGGGAGGGATCTACGAGCAGTACTTC. Encoded protein: CASSIQTGGIYEQYF.

The chain couples TRBV27 to TRBJ1-5; D may be TRBD1 (5 bases). V shed 2 bases and J shed 7 bases, with 15 bases lying between them. Per the germline V gene, CDR1 is MNHEY and CDR2 is SMNVEV (reference sequence). The CDR3 is 15 residues long. For the CDR3, the DNA is TGTGCCAGCAGTTTAAGTTTCAGGGAGGGACAGCCCCAGCATTTT. It codes for CASSLSFREGQPQHF.

With respect to this clone: Its ends do not fully match the called genes, so a read error is possible. This chain uses TRBV7-9 with TRBJ1-2, with D maybe TRBD1 (6 bases). This CDR3 contains 13 residues. Per the germline V gene, CDR1 is SEHNR and CDR2 is FQNEAQ (reference sequence). Here the CDR3 DNA reads TGTTCCAGCAGCTTAGCAGGGGCGGACGGCTACACCTTC. Its translation: CSSSLAGADGYTF.

V gene TRBV2 combines with J gene TRBJ2-1; 9 bases line up with TRBD2. Germline V lookup: CDR1 SNHLY, CDR2 FYNNEI. Trimming cost V 6 bases and J 10 bases; bases outside gene matches: 7. The CDR3 length is 13 residues. The CDR3 loop reads CASSQPGTSEQFF. CDR3 nucleotide sequence: TGTGCCAGCAGCCAACCCGGGACTAGCGAGCAGTTCTTC.

The chain uses TRBV18 and TRBJ2-1, with TRBD2 identical over 14 bases. The germline V gene has CDR1 KGHSH and CDR2 LQKENI. This CDR3 contains 17 residues. Unmatched junction bases numbered 7, after V lost 2 bases and J lost 7 bases. The CDR3 sequence: CASSPYTGLAGVNEQFF. The CDR3 nucleotides are TGTGCCAGCTCACCATACACGGGACTAGCGGGAGTTAATGAGCAGTTCTTC.

The chain combines TRBV5-6 with TRBJ2-7, with TRBD2 identical over 8 bases. The germline V gene encodes CDR1 SGHDT and CDR2 YYEEEE. The CDR3 is made up of 15 amino acids. After removal of 4 bases from V and 3 bases from J, the junction contained 9 bases not matched to a gene. CDR3 nucleotide sequence: TGTGCCAGCAGCCCGGGGGGGCGAAGTGGCTACGAGCAGTACTTC. Protein: CASSPGGRSGYEQYF.

The J gene is TRBJ2-5, the V gene TRBV5-1; 13 positions agree with TRBD2. The CDR3 extends over 15 amino acids. V lost 5 bases and J lost 7; bases outside the gene matches: 8. Germline CDR1 is SGHRS and CDR2 is YFSETQ. The CDR3 here is CASRRTSGRGGTQYF. In DNA, the CDR3 is TGCGCCAGCAGGCGGACTAGCGGGAGAGGGGGGACCCAGTACTTC.

V gene TRBV6-5 combines with J gene TRBJ1-1; unclear D gene. The CDR3 has 16 residues. CDR1 and CDR2 (germline): MNHEY, SVGAGI. Trimming took 2 bases from V and 2 from J, leaving 15 bases between them. The CDR3 DNA follows: TGTGCCAGCAGTTACCATCCCCCCGGGATCAACACTGAAGCTTTCTTT. Amino acids: CASSYHPPGINTEAFF.

This chain joins TRBV19 and TRBJ2-7; D is unclear. V lost 3 bases and J lost 5, with 8 bases in between. Per the germline V gene, CDR1 is LNHDA and CDR2 is SQIVND (reference sequence). The CDR3 is made up of 12 amino acids. The CDR3 DNA is TGTGCCAGTAGTATTTATCGCGACGAGCAGTACTTC. Residues: CASSIYRDEQYF.

J is TRBJ1-5 and V is TRBV14; D not resolved. The CDR3 spans 13 residues. Trimming removed 4 bases at V and 5 bases at J, with 9 bases between. Germline CDR1 and CDR2: SGHDN and FVKESK. CDR3 nucleotides: TGTGCCAGCAGCCGAGGGAATTATCAGCCCCAGCATTTT. Its translation: CASSRGNYQPQHF.

V and J are TRBV4-1 and TRBJ1-2; TRBD1 is a possible D gene (6 bases). The V gene's germline CDR1 is MGHRA and CDR2 YSYEKL. V was clipped by 4 bases and J by 4 bases, with 16 bases between them. The CDR3 loop spans 15 amino acids. CDR3: CASSRPGQPPYGYTF. The CDR3 DNA reads TGCGCCAGCAGCCGACCGGGACAACCTCCCTATGGCTACACCTTC.

The chain employs TRBV5-1 and TRBJ1-1; D ambiguous. The V and J ends lost 0 bases and 0 bases respectively, with 3 bases between them. The length of the CDR3 is 13 residues. Germline V CDR1 and CDR2: SGHRS, YFSETQ. As DNA, the CDR3 is TGCGCCAGCAGCTTGGAGCTGAACACTGAAGCTTTCTTT. Its translation is CASSLELNTEAFF.

The chain employs TRBV9 and TRBJ2-3; 7 nucleotides align to TRBD2. The CDR3 contains 15 residues. CDR1 is SGDLS, CDR2 YYNGEE, per germline. V trimming: 6 bases; J trimming: 1 base; junction bases outside the gene matches: 8. CDR3 loop: CASTNGGEGTDTQYF. The CDR3 DNA reads as TGTGCCAGCACCAATGGGGGGGAGGGCACAGATACGCAGTATTTT.

The chain combines TRBV10-2 with TRBJ1-1; 7 nucleotides match TRBD1. The CDR3 extends over 20 amino acids. J was trimmed by 1 base and V by 1 base; bases with no gene match: 18. Germline CDR1 is WSHSY and CDR2 is SAAADI. This chain's CDR3 is CASSEFLGGTSSEENTEAFF. The CDR3 DNA reads as TGCGCCAGCAGTGAGTTCTTAGGGGGCACATCATCGGAGGAGAACACTGAAGCTTTCTTT.

The chain has TRBV7-2 and TRBJ1-2; no definite D call. The CDR3 extends over 12 amino acids. CDR1 and CDR2 (germline): SGHTA, FQGNSA. V was shortened by 1 base and J by 5 bases, with 5 bases between the two germline ends. The CDR3 spells CASSLGTYGYTF. The CDR3 DNA reads TGTGCCAGCAGCTTAGGCACATATGGCTACACCTTC.

This sequence joins TRBV29-1 and TRBJ2-7; 12 bases line up with TRBD2. This CDR3 comprises 16 residues. Germline values: CDR1 SQVTM, CDR2 ANQGSEA. V dropped 5 bases and J dropped 2; count of bases not matched to a gene: 10. The CDR3 DNA is TGCAGCGTTCCAGGGGCTAGCGGGAGGGTCCCCTACGAGCAGTACTTC. Translated: CSVPGASGRVPYEQYF.

The gene calls are TRBV6-5 and TRBJ1-2; 7 nucleotides align to TRBD1. CDR3 length equals 14 residues. Germline trimming cut 6 bases from V and 3 bases from J; bases unmatched to any gene: 7. The V gene's germline CDR1 is MNHEY and CDR2 SVGAGI. CDR3 bases: TGTGCCAGCAGCCAACCTGGGACAGACTATGGCTACACCTTC. Translation: CASSQPGTDYGYTF.

This clone has a handful of counts. This chain links TRBV7-8 with TRBJ2-5; D is perhaps TRBD1 (6 bases). Trimming removed 6 bases at V and 5 bases at J, with 25 bases between. The germline V gene has CDR1 SGHVS and CDR2 FQNEAQ. This CDR3 spans 17 amino acids. The DNA for the CDR3 is TGTGCCAGCAGTCGTGGGGAACAGGGCGCCGGGTGGGAGACCCAGTACTTC. Encoded protein: CASSRGEQGAGWETQYF.

The rearrangement links TRBV11-3 to TRBJ2-1; TRBD1 agrees at 10 bases. Germline V CDR1 and CDR2: SGHNT, YENEEA. CDR3 length equals 13 residues. Trimming removed 6 bases from V and 8 bases from J; junction bases left unmatched: 4. CDR3 protein: CASSPGTGDEQFF. CDR3 sequence (DNA): TGTGCCAGCAGTCCCGGGACAGGGGATGAGCAGTTCTTC.